The entry below describes one TCR beta chain. The antigen is not known. An end of the junction differs from the germline gene, which may be a read error. Study-wide points: The TCR gene usage of tumor memory CD4+ T cells clustered together with blood and lymph node memory CD4+ cells and with lymph node naive CD4+ cells.

Memory CD4+ T cells were sorted as CD4+CD45RO+CD25- cells. Germline values: CDR1 SGHAT, CDR2 FQNNGV. This CDR3 spans 15 amino acids. After constant-region reverse-primer amplification, full-length variable regions underwent semi-nested PCR with Nested Universal Primer A. Each CDR3 protein gets one entry after TCRdb re-called the 5' RACE reads with MiXCR. The table records some 40,000 distinct CDR3 sequences, 29% of them present only once. This clonotype was sampled from a female donor with breast cancer. Sequenced sample: memory CD4+ T cells sorted from a lymph node. Subset defined: memory CD4+ T cells, CD4+CD45RO+CD25-. The rearrangement uses TRBV11-2 and TRBJ2-1; 9 bases fit TRBD1. The CDR3 here is CAGSHLQGATLEQFF. CDR3 nucleotides: TGTGCCGGCAGCCATTTACAGGGGGCTACCTTGGAGCAGTTCTTC.